Sequencing of this T cell receptor beta chain was carried out in a study of human T cells and chemical hapten exposure. The study, taken as a whole, reports: High-frequency TCRs, those above 1 in 1000, stayed the same after DPC sensitization. Positively correlated with patch test score were the counts of PT1 expanded TCRs.

TCRdb called the RACE reads again in MiXCR, with one record for every CDR3 protein. The data show around 380,000 distinct CDR3 sequences, more than 4.5% seen once. With regard to this clonotype: Its antigen is unidentified.

From germline, CDR1 is SGHAT and CDR2 FQNNGV. The CDR3 loop spans 13 amino acids. V was clipped by 1 base and J by 9 bases, with 10 bases between them. Time point given: patch test 1, 2 weeks after DPC sensitization. Treatment reported: therapeutic diphenylcyclopropenone sensitization with weekly scalp DPC. The receptor's source is a woman between 45 and 60 years old with alopecia areata. Some clones in this sample may be carry-over from other donors' samples. Sequenced here: whole blood, sampled in connection with sensitization to the hapten diphenylcyclopropenone (DPC). The chain has TRBV11-2 and TRBJ2-1; D is perhaps TRBD2 (5 bases). CDR3 amino acids: CASSLAGIGEQFF. The CDR3 DNA is TGTGCCAGCAGCTTAGCCGGGATCGGTGAGCAGTTCTTC.